Listed here is a single TCR beta chain. Its cognate antigen is unknown. The V gene's germline CDR1 is SGHRS and CDR2 YFSETQ. V shed 0 bases and J shed 8 bases, with 14 bases lying between them. The CDR3 runs to 15 residues. The PCR contained 60 Vbeta and 13 Jbeta primers. The table came from immunoSEQ multiplex PCR; TCRdb's copy has only in-frame clones and leaves some out. This sample lists just under 90,000 clones; its ten largest clones have 5.5% to 6.5%. This record comes from a study of cytomegalovirus exposure and HLA in healthy donors. Notes on the study in general: Later analysis identified a missense DCLRE1C variant that was linked to TCR beta V- and J-gene trimming.

Sequencing was carried out using PBMCs. This clonotype originated in a girl under 18 in good health and CMV-seropositive. The chain links TRBV5-1 to TRBJ1-4, with D possibly being TRBD1 (5 bases). CDR3 protein: CASSLARGSGEKLFF. The CDR3 DNA follows: TGCGCCAGCAGCTTGGCCCGGGGCAGCGGGGAAAAACTGTTTTTT.